The entry below gives a single T cell receptor beta chain sequence along with its context. This specimen comes from a study of blood T cell repertoires in COVID-19. Whole-study context: The origin of the acute and convalescent COVID-19 samples was the United States, Italy and Spain. The analysed material was cDNA or gDNA that came from T cells, B-cell-depleted T cells, or PBMCs.

As processed by the authors: Amplification of reference gene primers provided the estimated nucleated cell counts. The data were produced by immunoSEQ multiplex PCR, yet TCRdb's version contains in-frame clones alone and is incomplete. V, J and clone size are taken as reported in that table, and D and trimming were inferred from the DNA itself. Of roughly 80,000 clones in the sample, 80% to 90% are singletons; the top ten hold more than 15%. V lost 3 bases and J lost 5; bases outside the gene matches: 5. Per the germline V gene, CDR1 is SGHTA and CDR2 is FQGNSA. This CDR3 comprises 14 residues. The rearrangement uses TRBV7-2 and TRBJ2-5; 8 bases fit TRBD2. This receptor was taken from a woman aged 55 to 70 with acute or convalescent COVID-19. Sample: peripheral blood. CDR3 nucleotides: TGTGCCAGCAGCTTCGGGGGGGGCAGCGAGACCCAGTACTTC. Protein product: CASSFGGGSETQYF.